This T cell receptor beta chain emerged from a study of T-cell memory formation after mild COVID-19. Study details: For the most part, TCR clusters were specific to one donor.

TCR alpha and TCR beta cDNA libraries carrying sample barcodes and UMIs were produced by 5'RACE using constant-segment primers. Using its own MiXCR run on the 5' RACE reads, TCRdb lists one record per CDR3 protein. The sample comprises 500,000 to 550,000 distinct CDR3 sequences, around 20% of which are singletons, and around 12% rests with the top ten. This clonotype was counted only a few times. What it recognizes is unknown. Study-wide results and caveats: Later expanders leaned toward CD4+, whereas clones contracting from day 15 to 85 were balanced CD4/CD8.

The germline gives CDR1 SNHLY, CDR2 FYNNEI. With 6 bases removed from V and 2 bases from J, the gap between germline ends came to 8 bases. The CDR3 length is 12 residues. This receptor was obtained from an adult woman who had mild COVID-19 (a few samples of this study predate the infection). Cell type and time point are not known. Specimen: PBMCs or a T cell subset sorted from them (not recorded which). This sequence joins TRBV2 and TRBJ2-7; D is perhaps TRBD1 (6 bases). CDR3 coding DNA: TGTGCCAGCAGCAAGGGGGCCTACGAGCAGTACTTC. Protein sequence: CASSKGAYEQYF. The full variable domain, with the rest looked up from reference TRBV2 and TRBJ2-7, is EPEVTQTPSHQVTQMGQEVILRCVPISNHLYFYWYRQILGQKVEFLVSFYNNEISEKSEIFDDQFSVERPDGSNFTLKIRSTKLEDSAMYFCASSKGAYEQYFGPGTRLTVT.